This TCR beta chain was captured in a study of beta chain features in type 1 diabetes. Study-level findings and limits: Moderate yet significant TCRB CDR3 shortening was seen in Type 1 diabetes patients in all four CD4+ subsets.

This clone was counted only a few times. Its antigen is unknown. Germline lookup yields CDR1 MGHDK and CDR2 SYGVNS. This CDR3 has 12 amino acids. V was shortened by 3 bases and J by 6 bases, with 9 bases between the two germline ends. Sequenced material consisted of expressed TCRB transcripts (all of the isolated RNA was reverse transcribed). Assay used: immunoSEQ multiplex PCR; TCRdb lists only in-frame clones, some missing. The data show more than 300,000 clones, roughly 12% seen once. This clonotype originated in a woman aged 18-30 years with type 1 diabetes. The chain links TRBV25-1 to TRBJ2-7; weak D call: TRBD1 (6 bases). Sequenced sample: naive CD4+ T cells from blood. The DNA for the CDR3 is TGTGCCAGCAGTGAGGGGGCCCTCGAGCAGTACTTC. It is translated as CASSEGALEQYF.